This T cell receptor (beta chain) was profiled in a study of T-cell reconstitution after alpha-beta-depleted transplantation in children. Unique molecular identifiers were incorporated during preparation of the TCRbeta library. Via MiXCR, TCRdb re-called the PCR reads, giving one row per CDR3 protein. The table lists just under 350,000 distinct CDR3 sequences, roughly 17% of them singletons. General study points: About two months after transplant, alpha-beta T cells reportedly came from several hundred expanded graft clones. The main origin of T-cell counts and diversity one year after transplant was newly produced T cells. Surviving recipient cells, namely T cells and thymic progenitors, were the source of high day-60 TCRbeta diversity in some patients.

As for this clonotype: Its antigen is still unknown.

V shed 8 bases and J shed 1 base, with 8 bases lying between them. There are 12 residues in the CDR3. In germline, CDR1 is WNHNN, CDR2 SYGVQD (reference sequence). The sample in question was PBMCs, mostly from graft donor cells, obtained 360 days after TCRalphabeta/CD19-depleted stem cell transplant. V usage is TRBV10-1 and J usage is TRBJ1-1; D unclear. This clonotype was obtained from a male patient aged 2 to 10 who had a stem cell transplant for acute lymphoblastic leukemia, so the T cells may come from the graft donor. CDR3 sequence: CASGLSNTEAFF. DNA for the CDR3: TGCGCCAGCGGACTCTCGAACACTGAAGCTTTCTTT.